These 15 T cell receptor beta chains came from one sample sequenced in a study of cytomegalovirus exposure and HLA in healthy donors. Assay: immunoSEQ multiplex PCR; the TCRdb copy retains only in-frame clones and omits some. The sample holds 160,000 or so clones, just under 85% seen once. The sequenced sample was PBMCs. Receptor source: a man aged 30 to 39 in good health and CMV-seropositive.

A few counts support this clone. CDR3 loop: CAGASGQETQYF. Written as DNA, the CDR3 is TGTGCCGGCGCTAGCGGACAAGAGACCCAGTACTTC. The chain employs TRBV18 and TRBJ2-5, with TRBD2 matching 7 bases. From germline, CDR1 is KGHSH and CDR2 LQKENI. The J segment lost 2 bases and the V segment lost 11 bases, leaving 5 bases of the junction unmatched. This CDR3 has 12 amino acids. The whole variable domain, filled in from reference TRBV18 and TRBJ2-5, reads NAGVMQNPRHLVRRRGQEARLRCSPMKGHSHVYWYRQLPEEGLKFMVYLQKENIIDESGMPKERFSAEFPKEGPSILRIQQVVRGDSAAYFCAGASGQETQYFGPGTRLLVL.

A few counts support this clone. V and J are TRBV28 and TRBJ2-6, with D possibly matching TRBD1 (8 bases). The CDR3 has 19 amino acids. The germline CDR1 and CDR2 sequences are MDHEN and SYDVKM. Trimming cost V 5 bases and J 1 base, with 21 bases left between them. CDR3: CASSLEGGTGVSGANVLTF. DNA for the CDR3: TGTGCCAGCAGTCTAGAGGGAGGGACAGGAGTGTCTGGGGCCAACGTCCTGACTTTC. Full variable domain (missing parts from reference TRBV28 and TRBJ2-6): DVKVTQSSRYLVKRTGEKVFLECVQDMDHENMFWYRQDPGLGLRLIYFSYDVKMKEKGDIPEGYSVSREKKERFSLILESASTNQTSMYLCASSLEGGTGVSGANVLTFGAGSRLTVL.

The chain employs TRBV6-5 and TRBJ2-1; possibly TRBD2 for D (6 bases). Trimming pared 8 bases from V and 0 bases from J, leaving 11 bases between. The length of the CDR3 is 14 residues. Germline lookup yields CDR1 MNHEY and CDR2 SVGAGI. For the CDR3, the DNA is TGTGCCAGCGGGGCGGGGAGCTCCTACAATGAGCAGTTCTTC. Translating gives CASGAGSSYNEQFF.

This chain links TRBV4-2 with TRBJ1-2; D gene uncertain. CDR3 length equals 17 residues. The V end was cut by 0 bases, the J end by 4 bases, with 18 bases between. Germline V lookup: CDR1 LGHNA, CDR2 YNFKEQ. This CDR3 reads CASSQEGSAGVIYGYTF. The CDR3 nucleotides are TGTGCCAGCAGCCAAGAGGGTTCGGCGGGAGTGATCTATGGCTACACCTTC.

The CDR3 DNA reads as TGTGCCAGCAGTCAGCGGGGGGGCCTGTCCTACAATGAGCAGTTCTTC. It yields the protein CASSQRGGLSYNEQFF. The V call is TRBV27, the J call TRBJ2-1; the match to TRBD2 covers 10 bases. Germline loops: CDR1 MNHEY, CDR2 SMNVEV (reference sequence). V shed 5 bases, J shed 1 base, and the junction held 5 bases outside the gene matches. This CDR3 is built from 16 residues.

The genes are TRBV7-2 and TRBJ1-4; no definite D call. CDR1 SGHTA and CDR2 FQGNSA come from the germline V gene. V gave up 1 base and J gave up 8 bases, with 17 bases separating them. The CDR3 is 16 residues long. CDR3 nucleotide sequence: TGTGCCAGCAGCTTAGATCGGGAGGTCTCCCCCGAAAAACTGTTTTTT. This codes for CASSLDREVSPEKLFF.

The rearrangement joins TRBV4-1 to TRBJ2-7; 8 positions match TRBD1. The CDR3 loop spans 16 amino acids. Looked up from germline, CDR1 is MGHRA and CDR2 is YSYEKL. Trimming removed 0 bases from V and 0 bases from J; junction bases left unmatched: 4. The CDR3 sequence is CASSQEDTGGSYEQYF. The CDR3 coding sequence is TGCGCCAGCAGCCAAGAAGATACAGGGGGCTCCTACGAGCAGTACTTC.

This chain joins TRBV5-4 and TRBJ2-3, with 9 bases lining up with TRBD1. Germline CDR1 SGHNT, CDR2 YYREEE (reference sequence). This CDR3 has 15 amino acids. V was clipped by 3 bases and J by 6 bases; unmatched bases: 8. In nucleotides, the CDR3 is TGTGCCAGCAGCTCCCGGGACAGGGCCCCCGATACGCAGTATTTT. Its protein is CASSSRDRAPDTQYF.

A few counts support this clone. The chain uses TRBV10-1 and TRBJ1-6; possible D gene TRBD1, 5 bases. V lost 7 bases and J 0 bases, leaving 13 bases between the germline ends. CDR1 is WNHNN, CDR2 SYGVQD, per germline (reference sequence). The CDR3 spans 16 residues. The CDR3 nucleotides are TGCGCCAGCAAGCGGGACTGTGGCTCCTATAATTCACCCCTCCACTTT. As protein: CASKRDCGSYNSPLHF.

V is TRBV29-1 and J is TRBJ1-6; TRBD1 agrees at 10 bases. The ends lost 1 base at V and 9 bases at J; junction bases unmatched: 0. The germline V gene has CDR1 SQVTM and CDR2 ANQGSEA. The CDR3 is 13 residues long. The CDR3 loop reads CSVEGDRGSPLHF. DNA of the CDR3: TGCAGCGTTGAAGGGGACAGGGGTTCACCCCTCCACTTT.

The V gene is TRBV10-1, the J gene TRBJ2-7; possibly TRBD1 for D (6 bases). Germline V CDR1 and CDR2: WNHNN, SYGVQD (reference sequence). The CDR3 has 13 amino acids. Trimming stripped 7 bases from V and 4 bases from J, with 14 bases between. This CDR3 reads CASTGRRGYEQYF. DNA for the CDR3: TGCGCCAGCACCGGGCGCAGGGGATACGAGCAGTACTTC.

The chain joins TRBV11-3 to TRBJ1-2; tentatively, D is TRBD1 (6 bases). The germline V gene encodes CDR1 SGHNT and CDR2 YENEEA. The CDR3 totals 13 residues. Trimming pared 5 bases from V and 4 bases from J, leaving 11 bases between. The CDR3 loop reads CASSPTGSYGYTF. CDR3 in DNA: TGTGCCAGCAGCCCGACAGGATCCTATGGCTACACCTTC.

V and J are TRBV9 and TRBJ2-2; possible D gene TRBD1, 5 bases. In germline, CDR1 is SGDLS, CDR2 YYNGEE. The CDR3 totals 16 residues. V dropped 3 bases and J dropped 0 bases, with 12 bases sitting between them. The CDR3 DNA reads as TGTGCCAGCAGCGCCCGGAAGGGGACGAACACCGGGGAGCTGTTTTTT. Translating gives CASSARKGTNTGELFF.

The chain employs TRBV27 and TRBJ2-3; no clear D. This CDR3 is built from 14 residues. Trimming removed 2 bases at V and 1 base at J, with 7 bases between. The germline V gene encodes CDR1 MNHEY and CDR2 SMNVEV (reference sequence). The CDR3 coding sequence is TGTGCCAGCAGTTTAGTAGTAGGCACAGATACGCAGTATTTT. It codes for CASSLVVGTDTQYF.

The chain recombines TRBV9 with TRBJ2-3, with TRBD1 identical over 8 bases. From germline, CDR1 is SGDLS and CDR2 YYNGEE. V lost 0 bases and J lost 2; bases outside the gene matches: 8. This CDR3 has 17 residues. Here the CDR3 reads CASSVDKVTGVTDTQYF. The CDR3 region has the DNA TGTGCCAGCAGCGTAGACAAAGTGACAGGGGTCACAGATACGCAGTATTTT.